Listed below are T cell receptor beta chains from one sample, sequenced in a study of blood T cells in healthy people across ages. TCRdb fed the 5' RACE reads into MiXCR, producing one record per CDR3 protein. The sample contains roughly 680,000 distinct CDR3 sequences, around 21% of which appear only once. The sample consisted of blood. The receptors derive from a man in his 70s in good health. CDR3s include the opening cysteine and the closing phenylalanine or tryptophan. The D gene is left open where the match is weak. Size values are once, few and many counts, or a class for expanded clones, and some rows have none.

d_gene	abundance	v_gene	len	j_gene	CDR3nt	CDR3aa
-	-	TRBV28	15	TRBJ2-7	-	CASSPFGGGSYEPYF
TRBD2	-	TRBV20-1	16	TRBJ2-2	TGCAGTGCTGATCGGACTAGCGGGCCGAACACCGGGGAGCTGTTTTTT	CSADRTSGPNTGELFF
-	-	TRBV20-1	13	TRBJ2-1	TGCAGTGCTAGCAGTCAGTCCTACAATGAGCAGTTCTTC	CSASSQSYNEQFF
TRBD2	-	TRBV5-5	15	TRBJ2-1	TGTGCCAGCAGCTGGAGGCGGGAGGGCCGCGATGAGCAGTTCTTC	CASSWRREGRDEQFF
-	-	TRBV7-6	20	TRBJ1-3	TGTGCCAGCAGCGGTAGGACGCCGATCACCGATAGCTTCTCTGGAAACACCATATATTTT	CASSGRTPITDSFSGNTIYF
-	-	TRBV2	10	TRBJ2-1	TGTGCCAGCAGTGTGCCAGCCCGGCTCTTC	CASSVPARLF
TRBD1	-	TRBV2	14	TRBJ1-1	TGTGCCAGCAAAACAGGGGGGGTGAACACTGAAGCTTTCTTT	CASKTGGVNTEAFF
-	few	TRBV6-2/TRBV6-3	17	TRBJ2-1	TGTGCCAGCAGTGACCCTTTTAAGCGGACCTCCTACAATGAGCAGTTCTTC	CASSDPFKRTSYNEQFF
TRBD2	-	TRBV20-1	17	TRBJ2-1	TGCAGTGCCAGACTAGCGGGAGCCCCCCGGGGATACAATGAGCAGTTCTTC	CSARLAGAPRGYNEQFF
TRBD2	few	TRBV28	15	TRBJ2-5	TGTGCCAGCACACCTACTAGCGGGAGCCCGGAGACCCAGTACTTC	CASTPTSGSPETQYF
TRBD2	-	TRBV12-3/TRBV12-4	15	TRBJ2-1	TGTGCCAGCAGTTTACAAAGCGGGGTCTACAATGAGCAGTTCTTC	CASSLQSGVYNEQFF
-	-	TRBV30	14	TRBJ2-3	TGTGGGGGAGGGGGGGGCTCCAGCACAGATACGCGGTATTTT	CGGGGGSSTDTRYF
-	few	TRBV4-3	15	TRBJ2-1	TGCGCCAGCAGCCAAGGACTCCGGGGGCGGAATGAGCAGTTCTTC	CASSQGLRGRNEQFF
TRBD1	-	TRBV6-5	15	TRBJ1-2	TGTGCCAGCAGCCAGACAGGGGGCGGTTACTATGGCTACACCTTC	CASSQTGGGYYGYTF
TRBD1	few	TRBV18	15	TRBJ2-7	TGTGCCAGCTCACCACCGGGGACAGGGGTCTACGAGCAGTACTTC	CASSPPGTGVYEQYF
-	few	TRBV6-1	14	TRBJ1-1	TGTGCCAGCAGTCCTCAGGTTAGAAACACTGAAGCTTTCTTT	CASSPQVRNTEAFF
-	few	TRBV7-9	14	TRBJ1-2	TGTGCCAGCAGCTCGGGGGTGGGGCCCTATGGCTACACCTTC	CASSSGVGPYGYTF
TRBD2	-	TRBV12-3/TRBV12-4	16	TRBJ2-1	TGTGCCAGCAGGTCGGGACTAGAGGCGGGAAACAATGAGCAGTTCTTC	CASRSGLEAGNNEQFF
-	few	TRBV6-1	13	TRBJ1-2	TGTGCCAGCAGTGAGGATAACATCTATGGCTACACCTTC	CASSEDNIYGYTF
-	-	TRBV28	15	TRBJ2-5	TGTGCCAGCAGTAAACCTGAACGCTTACAAGAGACCCAGTACTTC	CASSKPERLQETQYF
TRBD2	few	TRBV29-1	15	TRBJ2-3	TGCAGCGTTGAAGTTAGCGGGGATAGCACAGATACGCAGTATTTT	CSVEVSGDSTDTQYF
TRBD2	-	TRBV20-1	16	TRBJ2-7	TGCAGTGCTTTCTTCTTTGGAGCGGGAGGCAACCACGAGCAGTACTTC	CSAFFFGAGGNHEQYF
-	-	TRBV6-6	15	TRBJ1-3	TGTGCCACCAGTCCAGGTCCAGGGGATGGAAACACCATATATTTT	CATSPGPGDGNTIYF
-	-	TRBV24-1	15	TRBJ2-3	TGTGCCACCAGTAAGGGTGCGTCTGGCACAGATACGCAGTATTTT	CATSKGASGTDTQYF
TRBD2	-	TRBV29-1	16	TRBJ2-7	TGCAGCGTTGAAGGACTAGCGGGAGATGGCGGCTACGAGCAGTACTTC	CSVEGLAGDGGYEQYF
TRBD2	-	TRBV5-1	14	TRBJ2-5	TGCGCCAGCAGTTCGGCGGGGGTGTTGGAGACCCAGTACTTC	CASSSAGVLETQYF
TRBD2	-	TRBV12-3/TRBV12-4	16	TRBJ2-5	TGTGCCAGCGGTTTAAGAGTCTCTAGCGGAAAAGAGACCCAGTACTTC	CASGLRVSSGKETQYF
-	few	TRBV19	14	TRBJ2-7	TGTGCCAGTAGCCCCGGGGGCGGCAACTACGAGCAGTACTTC	CASSPGGGNYEQYF
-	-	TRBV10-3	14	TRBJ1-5	TGTGCCATCAGTGAGGAACAAGGCAATCAGCCCCAGCATTTT	CAISEEQGNQPQHF
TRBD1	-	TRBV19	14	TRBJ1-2	TGTGCCAGTAGTAACGGACAGGGGGCAGATGGCTACACCTTC	CASSNGQGADGYTF
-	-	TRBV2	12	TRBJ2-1	TGTGCCAGCAGTACAAGTAGCGGCGAGCAGTTCTTC	CASSTSSGEQFF
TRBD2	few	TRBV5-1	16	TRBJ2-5	TGCGCCAGCAGCTTGATGGCGGGAGAAGGACAAGAGACCCAGTACTTC	CASSLMAGEGQETQYF
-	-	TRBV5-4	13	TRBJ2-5	TGTGCCAGCACTCGCGGGACCCAAGAGACCCAGTACTTC	CASTRGTQETQYF
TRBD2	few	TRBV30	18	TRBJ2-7	TGTGCCTGGAGGAACTCGGAACTGGAATGGCGGGAGTCCTACGAGCAGTACTTC	CAWRNSELEWRESYEQYF
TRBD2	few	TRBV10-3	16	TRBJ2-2	TGTGCCATCAGTGGCAGCAGCGGGAAAAACACCGGGGAGCTGTTTTTT	CAISGSSGKNTGELFF
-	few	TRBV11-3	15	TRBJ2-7	TGTGCCAGCAGCTTAAACTACGGGGACAATTACGAGCAGTACTTC	CASSLNYGDNYEQYF
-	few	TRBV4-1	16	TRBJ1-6	TGCGCCAGCAGCCAAGATCGCGGACAACTGGGTTCACCCCTCCACTTT	CASSQDRGQLGSPLHF
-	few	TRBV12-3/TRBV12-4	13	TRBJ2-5	TGTGCCAGCAGTTTAGAGGGGACGGGGACCCAGTACTTC	CASSLEGTGTQYF
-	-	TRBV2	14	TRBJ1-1	TGTGCCAGCAGTGAAGAAGGGGGTCAGACTGAAGCTTTCTTT	CASSEEGGQTEAFF
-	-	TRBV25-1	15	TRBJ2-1	TGTGCCAGCAGTGAATATCCGAGGGGCTACAATGAGCAGTTCTTC	CASSEYPRGYNEQFF